This T cell receptor beta chain is drawn from a study of blood T cells in healthy people across ages. Points from the study as a whole: Across the age range, TCR beta diversity per million T cells fell in a roughly linear way.

V lost 9 bases to trimming and J lost 2 bases, with 17 bases between them. The CDR3 contains 14 residues. As regards this clonotype: The antigen is not known.

A second PCR, run for about 7 to 11 cycles, used a sample-barcoded 5' primer plus a J-beta primer mix. TCRdb independently ran MiXCR on the 5' RACE reads; one entry per CDR3 protein. The sample includes 1.5 million to 2 million distinct CDR3 sequences, about 50% of them seen just once. This chain joins TRBV12-3 or TRBV12-4 and TRBJ2-7; D gene unclear. Sequenced input: blood. This TCR was recovered from a woman between 40 and 50 years old in good health. The CDR3 nucleotides are TGTGCCAGTTCGACGAGCAGGTCAACCTACGAGCAGTACTTC. This translates into CASSTSRSTYEQYF.